This record concerns one T cell receptor beta chain sequence. Antigen specificity is unknown. The data are from a study of cytomegalovirus exposure and HLA in healthy donors. Study-wide points: Associated with cytomegalovirus, according to the listing, were around 170 TCR beta chains.

CDR3 length: 12 amino acids. The germline CDR1 and CDR2 sequences are ENHRY and SYGVKD. The V and J ends lost 9 bases and 4 bases respectively, with 11 bases between them. The PCR was carried out with 60 Vbeta primers and 13 Jbeta primers. The repertoire was sequenced with immunoSEQ multiplex PCR; TCRdb's copy has only in-frame clones and lacks some. This sample's table has more than 130,000 clones. This clonotype was obtained from a man aged 35-49 years in good health and CMV-seronegative. The gene calls are TRBV10-3 and TRBJ2-3, with a weak D call TRBD2 (5 bases). The source material was PBMCs. The CDR3 reads CAMGPGSDTQYF. CDR3 DNA sequence: TGTGCCATGGGCCCGGGGTCAGATACGCAGTATTTT.